This passage covers 28 T cell receptor beta chains from one sample sequenced in a study of spatial heterogeneity in lung cancer. Noted time point: blood at routine non-recurrence follow-up after resection. TCRdb re-analysed the 5' RACE reads in MiXCR, keeping a single row per CDR3 protein. Of roughly 70,000 distinct CDR3 sequences listed, approximately 8.9% are singletons. The sample here was PBMCs, taken at follow-up. The source is a female donor with early-stage non-small cell lung cancer.

This clonotype has just a few counts. The V and J genes are TRBV27 and TRBJ1-2; 7 bases align to TRBD1. Germline V lookup: CDR1 MNHEY, CDR2 SMNVEV (reference sequence). Trimming removed 0 bases from V and 8 bases from J; junction bases left unmatched: 3. This CDR3 contains 13 residues. CDR3 protein: CASSLSQGGGYTF. The CDR3 nucleotides read TGTGCCAGCAGTTTATCCCAGGGGGGCGGCTACACCTTC.

This clonotype has at least ten counts. This chain uses TRBV29-1 with TRBJ2-7; no clear D gene. The germline V gene has CDR1 SQVTM and CDR2 ANQGSEA. This CDR3 is 13 amino acids long. The V and J ends lost 6 bases and 0 bases respectively, with 12 bases between them. The DNA of the CDR3 is TGCAGCGTCGCTGAATTTAGCTCCTACGAGCAGTACTTC. This codes for CSVAEFSSYEQYF.

This chain links TRBV7-3 with TRBJ2-7; D not certain. Germline V lookup: CDR1 SGHTA, CDR2 FQGTGA. Trimming shortened V by 3 bases and J by 4 bases, and 22 bases separated the two germline ends. This CDR3 is built from 17 residues. CDR3 protein: CASSFSRPNLLVYEQYF. The DNA for the CDR3 is TGTGCCAGCAGCTTTTCCCGGCCGAATCTATTGGTGTACGAGCAGTACTTC.

In this sample, this clonotype turned up many times. The chain has TRBV19 and TRBJ2-2, with TRBD2 identical over 8 bases. V trimming: 7 bases; J trimming: 5 bases; junction bases outside the gene matches: 6. Germline V gene sequence: CDR1 LNHDA, CDR2 SQIVND (reference sequence). The CDR3 has 14 residues. CDR3 nucleotides: TGTGCCAGTATAAGAGTAGCGGGAACCGGGGAGCTGTTTTTT. Amino acid sequence: CASIRVAGTGELFF.

This clonotype was picked up many times. The chain employs TRBV6-5 and TRBJ1-5; D possibly corresponds to TRBD1 (5 bases). This CDR3 has 12 residues. V was clipped by 6 bases and J by 2 bases, with 5 bases between them. Looked up from germline, CDR1 is MNHEY and CDR2 is SVGAGI. CDR3 bases: TGTGCCAGCAGACAGGGCAATCAGCCCCAGCATTTT. It specifies CASRQGNQPQHF.

The J gene is TRBJ2-7, the V gene TRBV5-1, with a possible D match to TRBD2 (5 bases). V lost 4 bases and J lost 2, with 13 bases in between. This CDR3 has 14 residues. Germline V gene sequence: CDR1 SGHRS, CDR2 YFSETQ. CDR3 DNA: TGCGCCAGCAGCCCAGAACGGAGGACCTACGAGCAGTACTTC. As protein: CASSPERRTYEQYF. Filled out from reference TRBV5-1 and TRBJ2-7, the complete variable domain reads KAGVTQTPRYLIKTRGQQVTLSCSPISGHRSVSWYQQTPGQGLQFLFEYFSETQRNKGNFPGRFSGRQFSNSRSEMNVSTLELGDSALYLCASSPERRTYEQYFGPGTRLTVT.

This clonotype has ten or more counts. This chain uses TRBV7-2 with TRBJ2-1; a possible D gene is TRBD1 (5 bases). Germline V CDR1 and CDR2: SGHTA, FQGNSA. The CDR3 consists of 12 residues. V was shortened by 4 bases and J by 10 bases, with 11 bases between the two germline ends. CDR3 in amino acids: CASSSGIREQFF. CDR3 sequence (DNA): TGTGCCAGCAGCTCAGGGATTCGGGAGCAGTTCTTC.

This clonotype was seen only once. A clone one base away is much larger, so this may be a read error. The chain recombines TRBV7-9 with TRBJ1-2; D is unclear. V was pared by 2 bases and J by 6 bases, with 10 bases between. Germline V gives CDR1 SEHNR, CDR2 FQNEAQ (reference sequence). The CDR3 runs 13 residues. The CDR3 DNA reads as TGTGCCAGCAGCTTACTCCAGGATGATGGCTACACCTTC. Amino acid sequence: CASSLLQDDGYTF.

About this clonotype: A much larger clone lies one base from this, so it may be a read error. The chain uses TRBV20-1 and TRBJ2-6; a possible D gene is TRBD2 (6 bases). With 5 bases removed from V and 2 bases from J, the gap between germline ends came to 19 bases. The germline V gene encodes CDR1 DFQATT and CDR2 SNEGSKA (reference sequence). The CDR3 runs 17 residues. Here the CDR3 reads CSAGPGTANPGANVLTF. CDR3 DNA sequence: TGCAGTGCTGGTCCCGGGACTGCAAACCCTGGGGCCAACGTCCTGACTTTC.

This clonotype was found many times. The chain recombines TRBV11-2 with TRBJ1-2, with a possible D match to TRBD1 (6 bases). Germline CDR1 and CDR2: SGHAT and FQNNGV. The CDR3 consists of 14 residues. Trimming pared 7 bases from V and 1 base from J, leaving 13 bases between. The CDR3 loop reads CASNHGGLNYGYTF. The CDR3 DNA is TGTGCCAGCAACCATGGGGGGCTTAACTATGGCTACACCTTC.

This clonotype was seen only a few times. The chain employs TRBV20-1 and TRBJ1-2; a possible D gene is TRBD1 (5 bases). Germline V gene lookup returns CDR1 DFQATT and CDR2 SNEGSKA (reference sequence). The CDR3 spans 13 residues. With 6 bases removed from V and 4 bases from J, the gap between germline ends came to 15 bases. The CDR3 reads CSAPGTGGYGYTF. The CDR3 coding sequence is TGCAGTGCCCCAGGCACCGGGGGCTATGGCTACACCTTC.

In its sample, this clonotype was seen a few times. The chain joins TRBV9 to TRBJ2-5; tentative D call: TRBD2 (6 bases). V shed 2 bases and J shed 4 bases, with 15 bases lying between them. The length of the CDR3 is 15 residues. Germline V gene sequence: CDR1 SGDLS, CDR2 YYNGEE. CDR3 loop: CASSVTSLTLETQYF. In nucleotides, the CDR3 is TGTGCCAGCAGCGTTACTAGCTTGACCTTAGAGACCCAGTACTTC. Together with reference TRBV9 and TRBJ2-5, the CDR3 gives the full variable domain: DSGVTQTPKHLITATGQRVTLRCSPRSGDLSVYWYQQSLDQGLQFLIQYYNGEERAKGNILERFSAQQFPDLHSELNLSSLELGDSALYFCASSVTSLTLETQYFGPGTRLLVL.

This clonotype was counted at least ten times. The chain couples TRBV5-1 to TRBJ2-5; 9 bases align to TRBD1. V shed 0 bases, J shed 0 bases, and the junction held 3 bases outside the gene matches. This CDR3 is 16 amino acids long. Germline V gene data show CDR1 as SGHRS and CDR2 as YFSETQ. The DNA for the CDR3 is TGCGCCAGCAGCTTGGCTCGACAGGGGGACCAAGAGACCCAGTACTTC. Its translation: CASSLARQGDQETQYF.

This clonotype occurred many times. This chain joins TRBV24-1 and TRBJ1-5; no reliable D call. CDR1 and CDR2 (germline): KGHDR, SFDVKD. The CDR3 consists of 14 residues. Trimming took 3 bases from V and 6 from J, leaving 11 bases between them. The CDR3, as DNA: TGTGCCACCAGTGATGGTCGAACGGTTCAGCCCCAGCATTTT. It yields the protein CATSDGRTVQPQHF.

This clonotype was picked up many times. The rearrangement links TRBV4-2 to TRBJ1-3; no definite D call. Germline V CDR1 and CDR2: LGHNA, YNFKEQ. The CDR3 totals 16 residues. The V and J ends lost 0 bases and 2 bases respectively, with 11 bases between them. CDR3 in DNA: TGTGCCAGCAGCCAAGATGAGAAGGGTACTGGAAACACCATATATTTT. Its protein product is CASSQDEKGTGNTIYF.

This clonotype was seen at least ten times. This chain joins TRBV30 and TRBJ2-1, with D perhaps TRBD2 (6 bases). Trimming took off 5 bases at V and 3 bases at J, with 11 bases between the two ends. The CDR3 consists of 13 residues. Germline loops: CDR1 GTSNPN, CDR2 SVGIG (reference sequence). CDR3 protein: CAWGRGLYNEQFF. The CDR3 region has the DNA TGTGCCTGGGGGCGGGGACTCTACAATGAGCAGTTCTTC.

This clonotype was detected a few times. The chain has TRBV4-2 and TRBJ2-6; unclear D gene. V lost 1 base to trimming and J lost 1 base, with 8 bases between them. Germline V gives CDR1 LGHNA, CDR2 YNFKEQ. The CDR3 loop spans 16 amino acids. For the CDR3, the DNA is TGTGCCAGCAGCCAAGTCCCCTTATCTGGGGCCAACGTCCTGACTTTC. This sequence encodes CASSQVPLSGANVLTF.

In this sample, this clonotype turned up many times. The rearrangement uses TRBV24-1 and TRBJ2-1, with 8 bases lining up with TRBD2. Germline V CDR1 and CDR2: KGHDR, SFDVKD. The CDR3 contains 17 residues. V lost 2 bases, J lost 0 bases, and 5 bases stayed unmatched. This CDR3 is CATSDWTSGSSYNEQFF. The CDR3 DNA is TGTGCCACCAGTGATTGGACCAGCGGGAGCTCCTACAATGAGCAGTTCTTC.

This clonotype was counted ten times or more. The chain combines TRBV20-1 with TRBJ2-5; 12 positions match TRBD2. Germline V gives CDR1 DFQATT, CDR2 SNEGSKA (reference sequence). The CDR3 loop spans 13 amino acids. Unmatched junction bases numbered 4, after V lost 5 bases and J lost 6 bases. The CDR3: CSASSGRAKTQYF. The CDR3 nucleotides read TGCAGTGCTTCTAGCGGGAGGGCGAAGACCCAGTACTTC.

V and J are TRBV7-3 and TRBJ2-3; D may be TRBD2 (5 bases). The CDR3 covers 15 residues. V lost 3 bases and J 0 bases, leaving 10 bases between the germline ends. CDR1 is SGHTA and CDR2 is FQGTGA in the germline V gene. DNA of the CDR3: TGTGCCAGCAGCTTCGGTACTAGTAGCACAGATACGCAGTATTTT. Translation gives CASSFGTSSTDTQYF.

This clonotype has a count of ten or more. The chain's CDR3 is CASSLYPGTGGSYEQYF. Here the CDR3 DNA reads TGTGCCAGCAGTTTATACCCCGGGACAGGGGGCTCCTACGAGCAGTACTTC. J is TRBJ2-7 and V is TRBV28; TRBD1 matches 11 bases. The germline V gene encodes CDR1 MDHEN and CDR2 SYDVKM. This CDR3 has 17 residues. Germline trimming cut 1 base from V and 0 bases from J; bases unmatched to any gene: 5.

This clonotype was recorded many times. CDR3 in DNA: TGTGCCACCCGTCCGGGACAGGGGGGCACCGGGGAGCTGTTTTTT. This encodes CATRPGQGGTGELFF. V gene TRBV10-3 combines with J gene TRBJ2-2, with 11 bases identical to TRBD1. Germline loops: CDR1 ENHRY, CDR2 SYGVKD. The CDR3 is made up of 15 amino acids. The J segment lost 4 bases and the V segment lost 10 bases, leaving 8 bases of the junction unmatched.

This clonotype was detected many times. The chain employs TRBV20-1 and TRBJ2-7; TRBD2 is a possible D gene (6 bases). From germline, CDR1 is DFQATT and CDR2 SNEGSKA (reference sequence). Trimming left V 0 bases short and J 2 bases short, with 17 bases between. The CDR3 extends over 16 amino acids. CDR3 sequence: CSARDWGIAAAYEQYF. The CDR3 DNA sequence: TGCAGTGCTAGAGATTGGGGTATAGCGGCAGCCTACGAGCAGTACTTC.

The V call is TRBV11-2, the J call TRBJ1-1; a possible D gene is TRBD1 (6 bases). This CDR3 comprises 11 residues. Deletions cut 7 bases from V and 14 bases from J, with 17 bases between. CDR1 is SGHAT and CDR2 is FQNNGV in the germline V gene. The CDR3: CASTPGGPGFF. For the CDR3, the DNA is TGTGCCAGCACCCCTGGGGGGCCGGGCTTCTTT.

This clonotype was found many times. The chain uses TRBV5-1 and TRBJ1-1; D ambiguous. The CDR3 is 15 residues long. Germline V lookup: CDR1 SGHRS, CDR2 YFSETQ. Trimming stripped 0 bases from V and 6 bases from J, with 15 bases between. In DNA, the CDR3 is TGCGCCAGCAGCTTGGGGTTGGGCCTACCCCCTGAAGCTTTCTTT. The encoded protein is CASSLGLGLPPEAFF.

V is TRBV20-1 and J is TRBJ2-1; 10 nucleotides match TRBD2. V shed 5 bases, J shed 0 bases, and the junction held 1 base outside the gene matches. Germline CDR1 is DFQATT and CDR2 is SNEGSKA (reference sequence). The CDR3 extends over 14 amino acids. CDR3 loop: CSAPSGSSYNEQFF. CDR3 sequence (DNA): TGCAGTGCTCCTAGCGGGAGCTCCTACAATGAGCAGTTCTTC.

This clonotype was picked up many times. V gene TRBV29-1 combines with J gene TRBJ2-5; either TRBD1 or TRBD2 may fit D (5 bases each). This CDR3 spans 14 amino acids. Germline V gives CDR1 SQVTM, CDR2 ANQGSEA. The V gene lost 6 bases and the J gene lost 3 bases, with 17 bases spanning the gap. Here the CDR3 reads CSVGGHLAEETQYF. The CDR3, as DNA: TGCAGCGTAGGAGGACACCTGGCCGAAGAGACCCAGTACTTC.

This clonotype came up many times. The rearrangement joins TRBV29-1 to TRBJ2-1; D call uncertain. Germline V gives CDR1 SQVTM, CDR2 ANQGSEA. V dropped 5 bases and J dropped 6 bases, with 11 bases sitting between them. CDR3 length: 12 amino acids. In DNA, the CDR3 is TGCAGCGTTCTTCCGCTGGGCAATGAGCAGTTCTTC. Its protein is CSVLPLGNEQFF.